This TCR beta chain derives from a study of T cells in tuberculosis. On the study more broadly: The T cells targeted glucose monomycolate, a mycobacterial lipid, via CD1B. Study-level findings and limits: The stringent gate may have excluded weak CD1B-GMM tetramer binders.

CDR3 length: 16 residues. CDR1 SGHDN and CDR2 FVKESK come from the germline V gene. Between the trimmed V and J ends, which lost 5 bases and 3 bases, there was a span of 17 bases. Produced via immunoSEQ multiplex PCR; TCRdb's table is partial and in-frame only. The table shows around 60,000 clones, with under 90% occurring only once. Cells were sorted from thawed PBMC rested overnight and stained with GMM-loaded CD1B tetramer, viability dye and anti-CD3. The CD1B tetramers carried C32 glucose monomycolate purified from Rhodococcus equi. CD14-expressing monocytes were removed from PBMC before cryopreservation and sorting. From each donor, some 100,000 tetramer-negative cells were sorted.

The V gene is TRBV14, the J gene TRBJ2-1, with a weak D call TRBD2 (6 bases). Material for sequencing was CD1b-GMM tetramer-negative cells sorted from PBMCs. The TCR originated in an adult woman with latent tuberculosis. CDR3 in DNA: TGTGCCAGCAGCTCACGGGCGGGGCGTATCTACAATGAGCAGTTCTTC. Amino acids: CASSSRAGRIYNEQFF.